This T cell receptor beta chain was sequenced for a study of blood T cell repertoires in COVID-19 (dated by TCRdb to 2020 to 2021). For the study in its entirety: Samples covering the acute and convalescent phases of COVID-19 were provided by collaborators in the United States, Italy and Spain. The material from the prospective study consisted of cDNA or gDNA derived from T cells, B-cell-depleted T cells, or PBMCs. The dataset comprised deeply sampled blood TCRbeta repertoires from subjects exposed to, actively infected with, or recovered from COVID-19. The repertoires were released in a freely available public database meant as a resource for research on the immune response to SARS-CoV-2. The samples were drawn from two sources: the first 160 participants of the ongoing ImmuneRACE study, and fewer than 1,500 subjects contributed by 6 global collaborators. Sample metadata almost always included a de-identified subject ID, COVID-19 status, age in years and sex. Where available, HLA class I and class II types were obtained from metadata supplied by the sample provider rather than from assay-based typing.

According to the germline V gene, CDR1 reads SGDLS and CDR2 reads YYNGEE. The cysteine opens and the phenylalanine closes a CDR3 of 13 amino acids. Solely the CDR3 DNA is kept, with 39 bases framed from the first base. For this chain, trimming is 0 bases at the V end and 9 bases at the J end, and the number of junction bases without a gene match is 3. TCRbeta CDR3 regions were amplified from genomic DNA by means of the immunoSEQ Assay, a bias-controlled multiplex PCR. On the authors' methods: Nucleated cell counts per sample were estimated from amplification of reference gene primers within the assay. To quantify the absolute abundance of each unique TCRbeta CDR3 rearrangement, sequence reads were collapsed and filtered. For each sample, productive Simpson clonality was calculated by taking the square root of Simpson's diversity index across productive rearrangements. The table was pulled from immuneACCESS by TCRdb, which kept in-frame rearrangements only. Such tables lose some clones; where checked, under half of the loss comes from unresolved V genes, and the rest has no known cause. For V, J and clone size, that table is used; D and trimming come from the DNA. The sample table holds roughly 71,000 clones, of which roughly 88% were seen once. The ten top clones hold around 28% of the sample.

Study-wide findings and limitations: The amount of clinical and demographic metadata varied by source and participant and was provided uncurated.

This clone turned up a few times. This clone's antigen is unknown. Per-nucleotide qualities are absent, and no much larger clonotype sits a single base away. The collaborating institutions used their own protocols to collect whole blood in K2EDTA tubes. For TCRbeta analysis, collaborators shipped samples as frozen whole blood, isolated PBMCs, or DNA extracted from either of those sample types. The receptor's source is a man aged 50 to 59 with acute or convalescent COVID-19. Sequenced material: peripheral blood. Here the chain combines TRBV9 and TRBJ2-7, and 10 junctional nucleotides match TRBD1. The DNA reads TGTGCCAGCAGCGTAGAGGGACAGGGGCGGCAGTACTTC. This is translated as CASSVEGQGRQYF.